A selection of T cell receptor beta chains follows, all from one sample in a study of T cells in localized non-small cell lung cancer. Here immunoSEQ multiplex PCR was the method, and the copy in TCRdb shows in-frame clones only, minus some. The sample lists around 83,000 clones, 80% occurring once. This specimen was PBMCs, taken before any cancer treatment. These receptor sequences come from a man aged 40 to 75 with stage II squamous cell lung carcinoma. Both conserved end residues are part of each CDR3. A D gene is named only where the DNA matches it firmly. A row's size may be missing; if present it is once, few, many or a size class.

cdr3_aa: CASSPENTGELFF
cdr3_nt: TGTGCCAGCAGCCCGGAAAACACCGGGGAGCTGTTTTTT
j_call: TRBJ2-2
v_call: TRBV5-5
clone_size: NA
d_call: NA

cdr3_aa: CAYGRGYYEQYF
cdr3_nt: TGTGCCTACGGGAGGGGATACTACGAGCAGTACTTC
j_call: TRBJ2-7
v_call: TRBV30
clone_size: NA
d_call: TRBD2

cdr3_aa: CASSVTGELFF
cdr3_nt: TGTGCCAGCAGTGTTACCGGGGAGCTGTTTTTT
j_call: TRBJ2-2
v_call: TRBV25-1
clone_size: NA
d_call: NA

cdr3_aa: CAWSGGFNEKLFF
cdr3_nt: TGTGCCTGGAGTGGGGGTTTTAATGAAAAACTGTTTTTT
j_call: TRBJ1-4
v_call: TRBV30
clone_size: NA
d_call: NA

cdr3_aa: CASSLWGDPNNEQFF
cdr3_nt: TGTGCCAGCAGTTTATGGGGGGACCCGAACAATGAGCAGTTCTTC
j_call: TRBJ2-1
v_call: TRBV28
clone_size: NA
d_call: NA

cdr3_aa: CASSLETEETQYF
cdr3_nt: TGCGCCAGCAGCTTAGAGACGGAAGAGACCCAGTACTTC
j_call: TRBJ2-5
v_call: TRBV5-1
clone_size: NA
d_call: NA

cdr3_aa: CASSQTTTRTDTQYF
cdr3_nt: TGCGCCAGCAGCCAAACGACTACAAGGACAGATACGCAGTATTTT
j_call: TRBJ2-3
v_call: TRBV4-3
clone_size: NA
d_call: NA

cdr3_aa: CASSHRLGGETQYF
cdr3_nt: TGTGCCAGCAGCCACCGCTTAGGAGGAGAGACCCAGTACTTC
j_call: TRBJ2-5
v_call: TRBV7-9
clone_size: NA
d_call: NA

cdr3_aa: CASSFSGLAGGNEQFF
cdr3_nt: TGTGCCAGCAGCTTCTCGGGACTAGCGGGAGGTAATGAGCAGTTCTTC
j_call: TRBJ2-1
v_call: TRBV11-2
clone_size: NA
d_call: TRBD2

cdr3_aa: CAWSPQGPQPQHF
cdr3_nt: TGTGCCTGGAGTCCACAGGGGCCTCAGCCCCAGCATTTT
j_call: TRBJ1-5
v_call: TRBV30
clone_size: once
d_call: TRBD1

cdr3_aa: CASSGQGDQPQHF
cdr3_nt: TGTGCCAGCAGTGGACAGGGGGATCAGCCCCAGCATTTT
j_call: TRBJ1-5
v_call: TRBV6-6
clone_size: NA
d_call: TRBD1

cdr3_aa: CASSPGTSGNNEQFF
cdr3_nt: TGTGCCAGCAGTCCCGGGACTAGCGGGAACAATGAGCAGTTCTTC
j_call: TRBJ2-1
v_call: TRBV27
clone_size: NA
d_call: TRBD2

cdr3_aa: CASSFDGYNEQFF
cdr3_nt: TGTGCCAGCAGCTTCGACGGATACAATGAGCAGTTCTTC
j_call: TRBJ2-1
v_call: TRBV7-9
clone_size: NA
d_call: NA

cdr3_aa: CASSPRDAGGHGYTF
cdr3_nt: TGTGCCAGCTCACCACGGGACGCGGGAGGGCATGGCTACACCTTC
j_call: TRBJ1-2
v_call: TRBV18
clone_size: NA
d_call: NA

cdr3_aa: CASSAGGSGLYEQYF
cdr3_nt: TGTGCCAGCAGCGCGGGAGGTAGCGGCCTCTACGAGCAGTACTTC
j_call: TRBJ2-7
v_call: TRBV9
clone_size: NA
d_call: TRBD2

cdr3_aa: CASSFGTGTEQYF
cdr3_nt: TGTGCCAGCAGCTTCGGGACAGGGACCGAGCAGTACTTC
j_call: TRBJ2-7
v_call: TRBV7-6
clone_size: few
d_call: TRBD1

cdr3_aa: CASSPGQGRRPSTDTQYF
cdr3_nt: TGTGCCAGCTCACCAGGACAGGGAAGGAGACCTAGCACAGATACGCAGTATTTT
j_call: TRBJ2-3
v_call: TRBV18
clone_size: NA
d_call: TRBD1

cdr3_aa: CASSYMASYNEQFF
cdr3_nt: TGTGCCAGCAGTTACATGGCCTCCTACAATGAGCAGTTCTTC
j_call: TRBJ2-1
v_call: TRBV6-5
clone_size: NA
d_call: NA

cdr3_aa: CAISKGLAGVGEQFF
cdr3_nt: TGTGCCATCAGTAAGGGACTAGCGGGAGTAGGTGAGCAGTTCTTC
j_call: TRBJ2-1
v_call: TRBV10-3
clone_size: NA
d_call: TRBD2

cdr3_aa: CAISRDGYEQYF
cdr3_nt: TGTGCCATCAGCAGGGACGGCTACGAGCAGTACTTC
j_call: TRBJ2-7
v_call: TRBV10-3
clone_size: NA
d_call: NA

cdr3_aa: CASSSDRPPGGELFF
cdr3_nt: TGTGCCAGCAGTTCGGACCGACCGCCGGGCGGGGAGCTGTTTTTT
j_call: TRBJ2-2
v_call: TRBV2
clone_size: NA
d_call: NA

cdr3_aa: CAIRDSSGNTIYF
cdr3_nt: TGTGCCATCAGGGACAGCTCTGGAAACACCATATATTTT
j_call: TRBJ1-3
v_call: TRBV10-3
clone_size: many
d_call: NA

cdr3_aa: CASSSTSGGGQYF
cdr3_nt: TGTGCCAGCAGTTCGACTAGCGGAGGGGGGCAGTACTTC
j_call: TRBJ2-7
v_call: TRBV6-5
clone_size: NA
d_call: TRBD2

cdr3_aa: CASSPRTGEDPNEAFF
cdr3_nt: TGTGCCAGCAGCCCGAGGACAGGCGAAGACCCTAATGAAGCTTTCTTT
j_call: TRBJ1-1
v_call: TRBV28
clone_size: NA
d_call: TRBD1

cdr3_aa: CASSLDRVVEKLFF
cdr3_nt: TGCGCCAGCAGCTTGGATCGGGTTGTCGAAAAACTGTTTTTT
j_call: TRBJ1-4
v_call: TRBV5-1
clone_size: NA
d_call: NA

cdr3_aa: CASSPLEGRGHYGYTF
cdr3_nt: TGTGCCAGTAGTCCCTTGGAGGGTCGGGGGCACTATGGCTACACCTTC
j_call: TRBJ1-2
v_call: TRBV19
clone_size: NA
d_call: NA

cdr3_aa: CACRTGLNYGYTF
cdr3_nt: TGTGCCTGTCGGACAGGGCTGAACTATGGCTACACCTTC
j_call: TRBJ1-2
v_call: TRBV30
clone_size: NA
d_call: TRBD1

cdr3_aa: CASRGTLANYGYTF
cdr3_nt: TGCGCCAGCAGAGGGACACTAGCTAACTATGGCTACACCTTC
j_call: TRBJ1-2
v_call: TRBV4-1
clone_size: few
d_call: NA

cdr3_aa: CASRPGTGSSQHF
cdr3_nt: TGTGCCAGCAGACCCGGGACAGGTTCTTCCCAGCATTTT
j_call: TRBJ1-5
v_call: TRBV6-5
clone_size: once
d_call: TRBD1

cdr3_aa: CASSLVLARDRGSAYGYTF
cdr3_nt: TGTGCCAGCAGCTTAGTTTTGGCGCGAGACAGGGGGTCCGCCTATGGCTACACCTTC
j_call: TRBJ1-2
v_call: TRBV7-2
clone_size: NA
d_call: TRBD1

cdr3_aa: CASSPAGEQPQHF
cdr3_nt: TGTGCCAGCTCTCCTGCTGGGGAGCAGCCCCAGCATTTT
j_call: TRBJ1-5
v_call: TRBV18
clone_size: NA
d_call: NA

cdr3_aa: CASSVEVGRGPYGYTF
cdr3_nt: TGTGCCAGCAGCGTAGAGGTGGGAAGGGGGCCCTATGGCTACACCTTC
j_call: TRBJ1-2
v_call: TRBV9
clone_size: NA
d_call: TRBD1

cdr3_aa: CASSSQTGGGVTEAFF
cdr3_nt: TGTGCCAGCAGCTCACAAACAGGGGGTGGTGTTACTGAAGCTTTCTTT
j_call: TRBJ1-1
v_call: TRBV5-5
clone_size: NA
d_call: TRBD1

cdr3_aa: CSVVNRDRGSVNTEAFF
cdr3_nt: TGCAGCGTTGTAAATAGGGACAGGGGGTCCGTGAACACTGAAGCTTTCTTT
j_call: TRBJ1-1
v_call: TRBV29-1
clone_size: NA
d_call: TRBD1

cdr3_aa: CASSLRGGGTGGLNTEAFF
cdr3_nt: TGTGCCAGCAGCTTAAGAGGTGGGGGGACAGGGGGTCTTAACACTGAAGCTTTCTTT
j_call: TRBJ1-1
v_call: TRBV7-2
clone_size: few
d_call: TRBD1

cdr3_aa: CASSHETGSSYNEQFF
cdr3_nt: TGTGCCAGCAGCCATGAGACAGGGAGCTCCTACAATGAGCAGTTCTTC
j_call: TRBJ2-1
v_call: TRBV9
clone_size: NA
d_call: TRBD1

cdr3_aa: CASSGKNSGANVLTF
cdr3_nt: TGTGCCAGCAGCGGGAAAAACTCTGGGGCCAACGTCCTGACTTTC
j_call: TRBJ2-6
v_call: TRBV9
clone_size: NA
d_call: NA

cdr3_aa: CASTPGQGRYEQYF
cdr3_nt: TGTGCCAGCACCCCGGGACAGGGGCGCTACGAGCAGTACTTC
j_call: TRBJ2-7
v_call: TRBV6-5
clone_size: NA
d_call: TRBD1

cdr3_aa: CASSLNGEPYEQYF
cdr3_nt: TGCGCCAGCAGCTTGAACGGGGAACCCTACGAGCAGTACTTC
j_call: TRBJ2-7
v_call: TRBV5-1
clone_size: once
d_call: NA

cdr3_aa: CARSLSGNEQFF
cdr3_nt: TGTGCCCGATCCCTTAGCGGAAATGAGCAGTTCTTC
j_call: TRBJ2-1
v_call: TRBV7-2
clone_size: NA
d_call: NA

cdr3_aa: CASSTTSGIRTGELFF
cdr3_nt: TGTGCCAGCTCAACTACTAGCGGGATACGAACCGGGGAGCTGTTTTTT
j_call: TRBJ2-2
v_call: TRBV18
clone_size: NA
d_call: TRBD2

cdr3_aa: CASSVKSSGRSDNEQFF
cdr3_nt: TGTGCCAGCAGCGTTAAAAGTTCAGGGAGGTCCGACAATGAGCAGTTCTTC
j_call: TRBJ2-1
v_call: TRBV9
clone_size: NA
d_call: NA

cdr3_aa: CASSQKSQMNTEAFF
cdr3_nt: TGCGCCAGCAGCCAAAAGTCACAGATGAACACTGAAGCTTTCTTT
j_call: TRBJ1-1
v_call: TRBV4-1
clone_size: few
d_call: NA

cdr3_aa: CASSLAGRNTDTQYF
cdr3_nt: TGTGCCAGCAGCCTGGCGGGACGGAACACAGATACGCAGTATTTT
j_call: TRBJ2-3
v_call: TRBV5-4
clone_size: NA
d_call: NA

cdr3_aa: CATSRGGQPQHF
cdr3_nt: TGTGCCACCAGCAGAGGTGGGCAGCCCCAGCATTTT
j_call: TRBJ1-5
v_call: TRBV15
clone_size: NA
d_call: NA

cdr3_aa: CASSQATGLAGSGNTIYF
cdr3_nt: TGTGCCAGCAGCCAAGCAACCGGGCTCGCCGGGTCCGGAAACACCATATATTTT
j_call: TRBJ1-3
v_call: TRBV7-2
clone_size: NA
d_call: NA

cdr3_aa: CASSLGQGNQPQHF
cdr3_nt: TGTGCCAGCAGCTTAGGGCAGGGTAATCAGCCCCAGCATTTT
j_call: TRBJ1-5
v_call: TRBV7-2
clone_size: NA
d_call: NA

cdr3_aa: CASSQDPFDNEQFF
cdr3_nt: TGCGCCAGCAGCCAAGATCCTTTCGACAATGAGCAGTTCTTC
j_call: TRBJ2-1
v_call: TRBV4-1
clone_size: many
d_call: NA

cdr3_aa: CASSLGDSNEKLFF
cdr3_nt: TGTGCCAGCAGTCTTGGGGACAGCAATGAAAAACTGTTTTTT
j_call: TRBJ1-4
v_call: TRBV28
clone_size: NA
d_call: TRBD1

cdr3_aa: CASSRRASGANVLTF
cdr3_nt: TGTGCCAGCAGCCGCAGAGCCTCTGGGGCCAACGTCCTGACTTTC
j_call: TRBJ2-6
v_call: TRBV5-6
clone_size: few
d_call: NA

cdr3_aa: CASSLDLNNEQFF
cdr3_nt: TGTGCCAGCAGCTTAGACTTAAACAATGAGCAGTTCTTC
j_call: TRBJ2-1
v_call: TRBV7-3
clone_size: NA
d_call: NA

cdr3_aa: CASSLDSKWGREQFF
cdr3_nt: TGTGCCAGCAGCTTAGATTCCAAGTGGGGCAGGGAGCAGTTCTTC
j_call: TRBJ2-1
v_call: TRBV11-2
clone_size: once
d_call: NA

cdr3_aa: CASSLGGGDNYGYTF
cdr3_nt: TGCGCCAGCAGCTTGGGCGGAGGGGACAACTATGGCTACACCTTC
j_call: TRBJ1-2
v_call: TRBV5-1
clone_size: once
d_call: NA

cdr3_aa: CASSLGTGGPNEQFF
cdr3_nt: TGTGCCAGCAGCTTAGGAACGGGGGGGCCCAATGAGCAGTTCTTC
j_call: TRBJ2-1
v_call: TRBV11-2
clone_size: NA
d_call: TRBD2